This entry describes one T cell receptor (beta chain). Its antigen is unknown. The sample belongs to a study of response to subunit inactivated influenza vaccine. General study findings and limits: Each seasonal flu vaccination may recruit only limited new T cells, authors suggested.

The CDR3 spans 19 residues. Unmatched junction bases numbered 17, after V lost 3 bases and J lost 7 bases. Germline CDR1 is SGHVS and CDR2 is FQNEAQ. Using its own MiXCR run on the RT-PCR reads, TCRdb lists one record per CDR3 protein. The data hold approximately 310,000 distinct CDR3 sequences, with about a fifth observed a single time. The TCR was taken from a man in his fifties or sixties who received an inactivated influenza vaccine. This sequence joins TRBV7-8 and TRBJ1-6; 8 bases are shared with TRBD1. The sequencing here drew on PBMCs from blood, taken around 22 months after vaccination. The CDR3: CASSFRRQGILEKNSPLHF. In nucleotides, the CDR3 is TGTGCCAGCAGCTTCCGCCGACAGGGGATCCTTGAGAAAAATTCACCCCTCCACTTT.